This record looks at one T cell receptor beta chain sequence and its context. These data originate in a study of CD8 T cells in ankylosing spondylitis. TCRdb redid the calling of the 5' RACE reads with MiXCR, one entry per CDR3 protein. In the table there are 250,000 to 400,000 distinct CDR3 sequences, around 10% of which are singletons. Deletions cut 6 bases from V and 2 bases from J, with 12 bases between. CDR1 is DFQATT, CDR2 SNEGSKA, per germline (reference sequence). The CDR3 has 13 amino acids. The sample taken for sequencing was blood, either unsorted or a sorted T cell fraction (not recorded which). V and J are TRBV20-1 and TRBJ2-3, with D unclear. This receptor was taken from a female donor with ankylosing spondylitis or in good health (not recorded which). CDR3 amino acids: CSATGPHTDTQYF. The CDR3 region has the DNA TGCAGTGCGACCGGACCCCACACAGATACGCAGTATTTT.